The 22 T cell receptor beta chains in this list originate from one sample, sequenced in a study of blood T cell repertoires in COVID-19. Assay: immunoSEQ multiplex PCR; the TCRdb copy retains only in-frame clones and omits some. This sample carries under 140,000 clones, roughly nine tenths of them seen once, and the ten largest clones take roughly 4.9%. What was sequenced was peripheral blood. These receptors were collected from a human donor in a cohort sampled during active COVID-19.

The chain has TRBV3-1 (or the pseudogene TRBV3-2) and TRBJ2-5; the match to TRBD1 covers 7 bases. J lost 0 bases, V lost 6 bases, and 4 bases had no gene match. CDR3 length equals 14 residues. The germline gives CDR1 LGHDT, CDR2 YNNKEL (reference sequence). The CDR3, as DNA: TGTGCCAGCAGGGGACAGAGCTACCAAGAGACCCAGTACTTC. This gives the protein CASRGQSYQETQYF.

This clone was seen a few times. CDR3 sequence: CASSIRTKGVFF. The DNA for the CDR3 is TGTGCCAGTAGTATTCGGACGAAGGGAGTTTTCTTT. V and J are TRBV19 and TRBJ1-1; no clear D. Germline lookup yields CDR1 LNHDA and CDR2 SQIVND (reference sequence). V shed 3 bases and J shed 13 bases, with 15 bases lying between them. The CDR3 length is 12 residues.

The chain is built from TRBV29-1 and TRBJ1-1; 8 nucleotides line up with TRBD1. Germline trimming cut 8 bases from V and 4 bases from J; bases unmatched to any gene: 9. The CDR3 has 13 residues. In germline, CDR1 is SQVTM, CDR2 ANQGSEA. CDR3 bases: TGCAGCTCCTGGACAGGGCAGGGCACTGAAGCTTTCTTT. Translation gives CSSWTGQGTEAFF.

CDR3 protein: CAISESLNQPQHF. The DNA of the CDR3 is TGTGCCATCAGTGAGTCGCTAAATCAGCCCCAGCATTTT. This chain links TRBV10-3 with TRBJ1-5; D unclear. Germline CDR1 and CDR2: ENHRY and SYGVKD. The CDR3 spans 13 residues. Trimming pared 0 bases from V and 4 bases from J, leaving 4 bases between.

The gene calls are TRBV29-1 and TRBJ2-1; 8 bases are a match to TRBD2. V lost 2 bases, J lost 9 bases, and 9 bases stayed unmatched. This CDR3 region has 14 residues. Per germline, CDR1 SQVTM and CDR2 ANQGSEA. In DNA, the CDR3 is TGCAGCGTTGAAAGCGGGAGTAGATTGGGTGAGCAGTTCTTC. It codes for CSVESGSRLGEQFF.

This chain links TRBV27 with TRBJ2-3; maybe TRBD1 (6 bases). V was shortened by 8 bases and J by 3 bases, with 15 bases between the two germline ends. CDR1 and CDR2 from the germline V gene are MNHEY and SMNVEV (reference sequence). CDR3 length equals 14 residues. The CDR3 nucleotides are TGTGCCAGCCCTCTTGCAGGGGTAACAGATACGCAGTATTTT. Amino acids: CASPLAGVTDTQYF.

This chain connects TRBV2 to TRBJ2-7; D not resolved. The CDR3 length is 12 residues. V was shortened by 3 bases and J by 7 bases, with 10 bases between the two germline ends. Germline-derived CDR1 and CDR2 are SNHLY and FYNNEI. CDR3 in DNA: TGTGCCAGCAGTGAGAGGTTTCGGGAGCAGTACTTC. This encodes CASSERFREQYF.

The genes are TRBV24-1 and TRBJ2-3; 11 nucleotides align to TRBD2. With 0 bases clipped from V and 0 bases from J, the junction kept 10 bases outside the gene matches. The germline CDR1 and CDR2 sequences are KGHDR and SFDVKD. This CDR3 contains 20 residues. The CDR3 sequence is CATSDLPFLAGGSSTDTQYF. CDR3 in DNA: TGTGCCACCAGTGATTTGCCCTTCCTAGCGGGGGGCTCTAGCACAGATACGCAGTATTTT.

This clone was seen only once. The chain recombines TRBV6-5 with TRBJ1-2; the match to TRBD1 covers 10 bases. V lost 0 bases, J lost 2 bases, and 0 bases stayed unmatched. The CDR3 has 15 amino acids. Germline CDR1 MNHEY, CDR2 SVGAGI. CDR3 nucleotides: TGTGCCAGCAGTTACTCGACAGGGGGCAACTATGGCTACACCTTC. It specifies CASSYSTGGNYGYTF.

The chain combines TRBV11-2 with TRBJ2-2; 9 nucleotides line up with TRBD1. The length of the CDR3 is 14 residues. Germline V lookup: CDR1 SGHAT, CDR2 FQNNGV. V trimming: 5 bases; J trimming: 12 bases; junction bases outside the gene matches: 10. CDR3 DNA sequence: TGTGCCAGCAGCAGCCACGGACAGGGGTACAAGCTGTTTTTT. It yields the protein CASSSHGQGYKLFF.

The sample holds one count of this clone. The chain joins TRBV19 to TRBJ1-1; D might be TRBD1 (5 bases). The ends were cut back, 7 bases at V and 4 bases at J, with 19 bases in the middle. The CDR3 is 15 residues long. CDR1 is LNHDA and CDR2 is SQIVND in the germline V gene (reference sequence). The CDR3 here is CASTPQAGLVTEAFF. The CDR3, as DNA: TGTGCCAGTACCCCCCAGGCAGGGCTGGTCACTGAAGCTTTCTTT.

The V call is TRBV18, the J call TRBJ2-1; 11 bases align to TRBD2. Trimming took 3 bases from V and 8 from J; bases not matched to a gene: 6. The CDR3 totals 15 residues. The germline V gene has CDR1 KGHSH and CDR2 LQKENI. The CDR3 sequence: CASSPGTSGRDEQFF. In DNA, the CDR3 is TGTGCCAGCTCACCGGGGACTAGCGGAAGGGATGAGCAGTTCTTC.

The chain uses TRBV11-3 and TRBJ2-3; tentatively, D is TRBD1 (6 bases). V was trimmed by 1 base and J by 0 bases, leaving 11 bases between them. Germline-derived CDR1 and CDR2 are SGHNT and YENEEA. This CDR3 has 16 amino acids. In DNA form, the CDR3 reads TGTGCCAGCAGCTTAGGGGGACACGGAAGCACAGATACGCAGTATTTT. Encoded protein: CASSLGGHGSTDTQYF.

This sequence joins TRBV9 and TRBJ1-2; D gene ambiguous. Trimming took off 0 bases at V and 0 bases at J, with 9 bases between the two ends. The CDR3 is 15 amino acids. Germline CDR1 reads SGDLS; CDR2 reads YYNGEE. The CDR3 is CASSVGQATNYGYTF. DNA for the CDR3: TGTGCCAGCAGCGTAGGGCAGGCGACTAACTATGGCTACACCTTC.

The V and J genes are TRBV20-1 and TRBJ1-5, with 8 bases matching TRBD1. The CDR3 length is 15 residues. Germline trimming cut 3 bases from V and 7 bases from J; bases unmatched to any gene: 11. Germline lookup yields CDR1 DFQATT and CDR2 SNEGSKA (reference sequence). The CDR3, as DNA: TGCAGTGCTAGTTTCACATCAGGGGGCGGGCAGCCCCAGCATTTT. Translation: CSASFTSGGGQPQHF.

CDR3 sequence: CASSLVREAYGYTF. The CDR3 DNA follows: TGTGCCAGCAGCTTGGTCAGGGAGGCCTATGGCTACACCTTC. V gene TRBV5-5 combines with J gene TRBJ1-2; a weak D match, TRBD1 (5 bases). Germline lookup yields CDR1 SGHKS and CDR2 YYEKEE (reference sequence). The CDR3 has 14 residues. V was clipped by 0 bases and J by 4 bases, with 10 bases between them. Using reference TRBV5-5 and TRBJ1-2 for the parts outside the CDR3, the full variable domain is DAGVTQSPTHLIKTRGQQVTLRCSPISGHKSVSWYQQVLGQGPQFIFQYYEKEERGRGNFPDRFSARQFPNYSSELNVNALLLGDSALYLCASSLVREAYGYTFGSGTRLTVV.

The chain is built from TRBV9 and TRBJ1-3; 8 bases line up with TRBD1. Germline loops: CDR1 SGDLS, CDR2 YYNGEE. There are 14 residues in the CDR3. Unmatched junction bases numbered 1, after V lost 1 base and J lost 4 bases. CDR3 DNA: TGTGCCAGCAGCGTATCAGGGGGCGGAAACACCATATATTTT. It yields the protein CASSVSGGGNTIYF.

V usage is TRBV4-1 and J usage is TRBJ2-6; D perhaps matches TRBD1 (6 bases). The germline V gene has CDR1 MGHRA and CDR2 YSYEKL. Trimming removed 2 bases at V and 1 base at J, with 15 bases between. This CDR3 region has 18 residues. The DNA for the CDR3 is TGCGCCAGCAGCCAATTAAGGGCAGGGGAATCTGGGGCCAACGTCCTGACTTTC. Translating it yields CASSQLRAGESGANVLTF.

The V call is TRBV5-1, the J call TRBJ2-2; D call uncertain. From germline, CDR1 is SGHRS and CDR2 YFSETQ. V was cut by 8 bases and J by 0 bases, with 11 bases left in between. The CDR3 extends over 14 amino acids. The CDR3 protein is CASTGLANTGELFF. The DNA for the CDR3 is TGCGCCAGTACGGGTCTCGCGAACACCGGGGAGCTGTTTTTT.

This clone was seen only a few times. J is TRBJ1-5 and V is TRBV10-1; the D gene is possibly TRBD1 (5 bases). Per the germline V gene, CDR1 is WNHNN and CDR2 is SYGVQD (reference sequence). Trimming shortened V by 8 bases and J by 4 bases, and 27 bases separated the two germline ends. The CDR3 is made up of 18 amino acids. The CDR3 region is CASLRKGIAGLGNQPQHF. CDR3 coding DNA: TGCGCCAGCCTCCGGAAGGGGATAGCAGGTTTGGGAAATCAGCCCCAGCATTTT.

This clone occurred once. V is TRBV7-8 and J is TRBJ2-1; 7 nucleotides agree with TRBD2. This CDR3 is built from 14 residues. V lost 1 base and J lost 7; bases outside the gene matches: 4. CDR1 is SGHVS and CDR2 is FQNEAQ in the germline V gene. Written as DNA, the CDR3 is TGTGCCAGCAGCTTAGGGGAGGGAGGGAATGAGCAGTTCTTC. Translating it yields CASSLGEGGNEQFF.

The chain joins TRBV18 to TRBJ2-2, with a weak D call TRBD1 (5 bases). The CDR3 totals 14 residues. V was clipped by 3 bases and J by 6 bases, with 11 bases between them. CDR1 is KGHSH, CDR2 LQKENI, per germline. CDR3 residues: CASSPVTVPGELFF. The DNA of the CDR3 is TGTGCCAGCTCACCGGTGACAGTTCCCGGGGAGCTGTTTTTT.